The present T cell receptor (beta chain) was sequenced within a study of OX40 agonist ivuxolimab in advanced cancers. Libraries were prepared by immunoSEQ multiplex PCR; TCRdb keeps only in-frame clonotypes and omits some of them. Of more than 85,000 clones detected, about 92% appear once; the ten largest clones hold around 1.5%. Germline CDR1 GTSNPN, CDR2 SVGIG (reference sequence). Losses at the gene ends were 0 bases for V and 5 bases for J; bases not matched to a gene: 2. The CDR3 extends over 14 amino acids. Material: CD4+ or CD8+ T cells sorted from blood, obtained in a trial of the OX40 agonist ivuxolimab. This chain connects TRBV30 to TRBJ2-4; 9 positions agree with TRBD1. This clonotype was sampled from an adult with an advanced solid tumor such as melanoma, head and neck, liver or kidney cancer. DNA of the CDR3: TGTGCCTGGAGTGTACAGGGGGCTGAAAACATTCAGTACTTC. This codes for CAWSVQGAENIQYF.